A single sample gave rise to the 10 T cell receptor beta chains below, sequenced in a study of T cells in Graves' hyperthyroidism and ophthalmopathy. There were TCR beta CDR3 regions amplified from RNA transcripts. First-round RT-PCR with HTBI primers amplified the TCR CDR3 region. One entry per CDR3 protein, called by TCRdb with MiXCR from the multiplex PCR reads. The sample has about 600,000 distinct CDR3 sequences, approximately 15% seen once. Material for sequencing was blood. These receptors were obtained from a middle-aged woman with Graves' ophthalmopathy.

This clonotype was seen more than once but under ten times. The chain uses TRBV7-2 and TRBJ2-7; D not resolved. V shed 4 bases and J shed 0 bases, with 10 bases lying between them. Germline V gene lookup returns CDR1 SGHTA and CDR2 FQGNSA. The CDR3 covers 14 residues. Here the CDR3 DNA reads TGTGCCAGCAGCTCCTATGCAGGCTCCTACGAGCAGTACTTC. It encodes CASSSYAGSYEQYF.

V gene TRBV5-6 combines with J gene TRBJ2-5; D might be TRBD1 (5 bases). CDR3 length: 14 residues. Per the germline V gene, CDR1 is SGHDT and CDR2 is YYEEEE. The germline V and J ends were trimmed by 4 bases and 7 bases, with 17 bases remaining between them. DNA for the CDR3: TGTGCCAGCAGCCTTGACAACAGGTGGGGGACCCAGTACTTC. Its translation is CASSLDNRWGTQYF. The full variable domain, completed using reference TRBV5-6 and TRBJ2-5, is DAGVTQSPTHLIKTRGQQVTLRCSPKSGHDTVSWYQQALGQGPQFIFQYYEEEERQRGNFPDRFSGHQFPNYSSELNVNALLLGDSALYLCASSLDNRWGTQYFGPGTRLLVL.

The chain has TRBV5-1 and TRBJ2-2; TRBD2 might be the D (5 bases). This CDR3 is built from 15 residues. CDR1 is SGHRS, CDR2 YFSETQ, per germline. Trimming left V 1 base short and J 5 bases short, with 12 bases between. The CDR3 sequence: CASSLSFGETGELFF. The CDR3 DNA is TGCGCCAGCAGCTTGAGTTTCGGGGAGACCGGGGAGCTGTTTTTT.

Many counts were recorded for this clonotype. V is TRBV2 and J is TRBJ2-5; D remains ambiguous. The germline gives CDR1 SNHLY, CDR2 FYNNEI. V lost 6 bases, J lost 5 bases, and 13 bases lay in between. The CDR3 is made up of 13 amino acids. The CDR3 spells CASRRSFDETQYF. The CDR3 DNA sequence: TGTGCCAGCAGGCGGAGTTTTGATGAGACCCAGTACTTC.

This clonotype was seen ten or more times. The CDR3 region has the DNA TGCAGTGCTGATAGCGGGAGGCCTAGCGTGGATGAGCAGTTCTTC. Translating gives CSADSGRPSVDEQFF. The rearrangement uses TRBV20-1 and TRBJ2-1, with 10 bases identical to TRBD2. V dropped 5 bases and J dropped 8; count of bases not matched to a gene: 12. This CDR3 region has 15 residues. Germline V gene data show CDR1 as DFQATT and CDR2 as SNEGSKA (reference sequence).

A few counts support this clonotype. The rearrangement joins TRBV9 to TRBJ1-1, with a possible D match to TRBD1 (6 bases). CDR3 length equals 15 residues. V lost 0 bases and J 3 bases, leaving 12 bases between the germline ends. Germline V gives CDR1 SGDLS, CDR2 YYNGEE. DNA of the CDR3: TGTGCCAGCAGCGTAGTCACAGGGCGGGACACTGAAGCTTTCTTT. Its protein product is CASSVVTGRDTEAFF.

This clonotype was found many times. The chain has TRBV2 and TRBJ1-1; no reliable D call. The germline gives CDR1 SNHLY, CDR2 FYNNEI. V lost 7 bases to trimming and J lost 8 bases, with 23 bases between them. The CDR3 loop spans 15 amino acids. The CDR3 bases are TGTGCCAGCACCTTCCGTCGGGGAAGCTTTACCGAAGCTTTCTTT. This sequence encodes CASTFRRGSFTEAFF.

This clonotype was seen repeatedly, ten times or more. This chain uses TRBV6-1 with TRBJ2-7; 7 positions agree with TRBD1. The V gene end was trimmed by 4 bases and the J gene end by 4 bases; junction bases not matched to a gene: 10. Germline V lookup: CDR1 MNHNS, CDR2 SASEGT. The CDR3 loop spans 15 amino acids. The DNA of the CDR3 is TGTGCCAGCAGTGGCACTAATCCGGGACAGTACGAGCAGTACTTC. Its translation: CASSGTNPGQYEQYF.

Comments on this clonotype: A read error may explain this, as a much larger clone is one base away. The genes are TRBV3-1 and TRBJ2-3; D is unresolved. V was trimmed by 5 bases and J by 6 bases, leaving 15 bases between them. CDR1 and CDR2 (germline): LGHDT, YNNKEL (reference sequence). This CDR3 spans 14 amino acids. The CDR3 region is CASSTAQSRDTQYF. CDR3 DNA sequence: TGTGCCAGCAGCACGGCCCAATCGAGGGATACGCAGTATTTT.

This clonotype has ten or more counts. The chain couples TRBV11-2 to TRBJ2-2; D perhaps matches TRBD1 (6 bases). There are 14 residues in the CDR3. V shed 1 base and J shed 5 bases, with 8 bases lying between them. In germline, CDR1 is SGHAT, CDR2 FQNNGV. The CDR3 here is CASSLAQGTGELFF. CDR3 DNA sequence: TGTGCCAGCAGCTTAGCACAGGGAACCGGGGAGCTGTTTTTT.